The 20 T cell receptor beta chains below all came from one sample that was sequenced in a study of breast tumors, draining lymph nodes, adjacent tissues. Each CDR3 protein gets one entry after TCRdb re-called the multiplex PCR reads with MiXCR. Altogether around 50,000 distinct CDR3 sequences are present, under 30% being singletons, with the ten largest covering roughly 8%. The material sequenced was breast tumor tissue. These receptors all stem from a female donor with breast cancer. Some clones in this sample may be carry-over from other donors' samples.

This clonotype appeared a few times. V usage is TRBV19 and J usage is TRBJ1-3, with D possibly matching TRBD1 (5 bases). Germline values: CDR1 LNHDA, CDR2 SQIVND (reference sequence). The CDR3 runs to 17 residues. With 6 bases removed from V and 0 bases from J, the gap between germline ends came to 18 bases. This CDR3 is CASRTISKGPSGNTIYF. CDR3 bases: TGTGCCAGTAGGACGATTTCGAAGGGACCCTCTGGAAACACCATATATTTT.

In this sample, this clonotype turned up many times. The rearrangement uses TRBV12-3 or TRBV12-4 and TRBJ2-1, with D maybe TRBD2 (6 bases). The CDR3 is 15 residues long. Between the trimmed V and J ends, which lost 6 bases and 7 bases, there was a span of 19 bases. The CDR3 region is CASSLETGAVNEQFF. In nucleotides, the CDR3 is TGTGCCAGCAGCCTCGAGACGGGAGCTGTAAATGAGCAGTTCTTC.

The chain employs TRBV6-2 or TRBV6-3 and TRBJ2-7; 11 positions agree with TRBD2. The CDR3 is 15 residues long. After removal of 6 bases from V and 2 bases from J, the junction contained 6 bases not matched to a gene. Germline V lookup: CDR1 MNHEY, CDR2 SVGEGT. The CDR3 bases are TGTGCCAGCAGCCTAGCGGGGGGTTTCGCCTACGAGCAGTACTTC. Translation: CASSLAGGFAYEQYF.

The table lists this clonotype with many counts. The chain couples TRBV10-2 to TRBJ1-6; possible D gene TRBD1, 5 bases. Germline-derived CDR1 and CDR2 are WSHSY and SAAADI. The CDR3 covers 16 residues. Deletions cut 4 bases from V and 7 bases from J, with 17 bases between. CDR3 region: CASSAETGTMNSPLHF. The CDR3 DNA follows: TGCGCCAGCAGTGCTGAAACCGGGACTATGAATTCACCCCTCCACTTT.

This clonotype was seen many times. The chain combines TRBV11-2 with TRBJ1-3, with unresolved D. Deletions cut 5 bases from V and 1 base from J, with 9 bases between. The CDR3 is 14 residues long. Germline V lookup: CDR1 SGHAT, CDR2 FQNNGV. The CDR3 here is CASSQVRSGNTIYF. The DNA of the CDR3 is TGTGCCAGCAGCCAAGTTAGGTCTGGAAACACCATATATTTT.

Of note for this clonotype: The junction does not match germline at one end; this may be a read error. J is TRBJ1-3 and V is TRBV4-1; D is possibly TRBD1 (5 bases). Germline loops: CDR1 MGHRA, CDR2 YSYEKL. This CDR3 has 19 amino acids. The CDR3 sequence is CASSQVERDHFLPGNAIYF. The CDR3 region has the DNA TGCGCCAGCAGCCAGGTCGAGAGGGACCACTTTCTCCCTGGAAACGCCATATATTTT.

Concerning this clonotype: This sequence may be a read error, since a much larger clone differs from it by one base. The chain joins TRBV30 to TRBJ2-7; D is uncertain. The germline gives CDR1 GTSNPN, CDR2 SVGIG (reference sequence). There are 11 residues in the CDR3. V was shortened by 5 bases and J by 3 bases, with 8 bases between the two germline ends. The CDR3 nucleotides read TGTGCCTGGGGCCAACGCTACGAGCAGTACTTC. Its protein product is CAWGQRYEQYF. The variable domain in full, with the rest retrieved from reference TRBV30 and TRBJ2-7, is SQTIHQWPATLVQPVGSPLSLECTVEGTSNPNLYWYRQAAGRGLQLLFYSVGIGQISSEVPQNLSASRPQDRQFILSSKKLLLSDSGFYLCAWGQRYEQYFGPGTRLTVT.

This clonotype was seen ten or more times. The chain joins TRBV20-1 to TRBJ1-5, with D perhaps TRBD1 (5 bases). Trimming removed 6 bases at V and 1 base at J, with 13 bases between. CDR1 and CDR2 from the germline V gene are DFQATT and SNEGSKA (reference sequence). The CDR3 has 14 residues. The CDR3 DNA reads TGCAGTGCCGCAAGGGGACCGAGCAATCAGCCCCAGCATTTT. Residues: CSAARGPSNQPQHF.

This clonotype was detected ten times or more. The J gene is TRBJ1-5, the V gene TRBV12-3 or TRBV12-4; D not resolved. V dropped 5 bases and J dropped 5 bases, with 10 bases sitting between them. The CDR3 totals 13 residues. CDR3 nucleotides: TGTGCCAGCAGTGGTTCCAGCTATCAGCCCCAGCATTTT. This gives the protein CASSGSSYQPQHF.

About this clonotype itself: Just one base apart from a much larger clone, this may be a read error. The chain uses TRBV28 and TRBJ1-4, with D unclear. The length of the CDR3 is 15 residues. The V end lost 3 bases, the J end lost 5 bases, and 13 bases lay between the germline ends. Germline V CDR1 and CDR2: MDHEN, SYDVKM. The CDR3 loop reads CASSFGRPPNEKLFF. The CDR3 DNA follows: TGTGCCAGCAGTTTCGGGAGACCGCCGAATGAAAAACTGTTTTTT. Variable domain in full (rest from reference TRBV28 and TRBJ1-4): DVKVTQSSRYLVKRTGEKVFLECVQDMDHENMFWYRQDPGLGLRLIYFSYDVKMKEKGDIPEGYSVSREKKERFSLILESASTNQTSMYLCASSFGRPPNEKLFFGSGTQLSVL.

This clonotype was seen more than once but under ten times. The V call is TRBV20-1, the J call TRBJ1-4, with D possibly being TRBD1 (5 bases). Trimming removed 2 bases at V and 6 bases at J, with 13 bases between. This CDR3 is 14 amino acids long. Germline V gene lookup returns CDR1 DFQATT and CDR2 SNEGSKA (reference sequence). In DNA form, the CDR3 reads TGCAGTGCTAGACCGGGACCGGCTGATGAAAAACTGTTTTTT. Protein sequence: CSARPGPADEKLFF.

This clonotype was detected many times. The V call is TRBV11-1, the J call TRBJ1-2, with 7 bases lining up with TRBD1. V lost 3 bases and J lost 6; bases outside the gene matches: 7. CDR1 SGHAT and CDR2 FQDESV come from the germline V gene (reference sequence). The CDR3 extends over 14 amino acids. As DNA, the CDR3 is TGTGCCAGCAGCTTCCAAACAGGGGTGGATGGCTACACCTTC. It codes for CASSFQTGVDGYTF. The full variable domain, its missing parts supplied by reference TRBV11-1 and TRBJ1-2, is EAEVAQSPRYKITEKSQAVAFWCDPISGHATLYWYRQILGQGPELLVQFQDESVVDDSQLPKDRFSAERLKGVDSTLKIQPAELGDSAMYLCASSFQTGVDGYTFGSGTRLTVV.

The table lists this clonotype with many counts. The CDR3 spells CASRETRLKPQHF. CDR3 nucleotide sequence: TGTGCCAGCAGGGAGACAAGGTTGAAGCCCCAGCATTTT. The chain carries TRBV2 and TRBJ1-5; no reliable D call. The germline V gene has CDR1 SNHLY and CDR2 FYNNEI. Trimming stripped 6 bases from V and 8 bases from J, with 14 bases between. The CDR3 is made up of 13 amino acids.

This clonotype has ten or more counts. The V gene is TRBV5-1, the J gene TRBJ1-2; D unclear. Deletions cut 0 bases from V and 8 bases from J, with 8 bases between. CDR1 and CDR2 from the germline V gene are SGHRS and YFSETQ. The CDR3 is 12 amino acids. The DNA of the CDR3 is TGCGCCAGCAGCTTGGACCAGGCGGGCTACACCTTC. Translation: CASSLDQAGYTF.

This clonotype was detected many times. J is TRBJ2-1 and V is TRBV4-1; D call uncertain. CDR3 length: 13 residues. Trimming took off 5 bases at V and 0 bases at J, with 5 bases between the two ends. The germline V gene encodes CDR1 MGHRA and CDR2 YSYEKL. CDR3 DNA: TGCGCCAGCAGCACCAGCTCCTACAATGAGCAGTTCTTC. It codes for CASSTSSYNEQFF.

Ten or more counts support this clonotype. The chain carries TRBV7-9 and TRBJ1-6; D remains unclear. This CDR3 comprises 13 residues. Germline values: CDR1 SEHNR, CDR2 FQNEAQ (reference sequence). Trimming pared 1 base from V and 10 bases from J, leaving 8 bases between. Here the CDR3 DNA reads TGTGCCAGCAGCTTAGAACTGGTCTCACCCCTCCACTTT. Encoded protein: CASSLELVSPLHF.

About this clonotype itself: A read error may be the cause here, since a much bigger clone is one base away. The CDR3 DNA reads as TGTGCCAGCTCACGGGGGGGTAACTACGCGCAGTACTTC. Translated, it gives CASSRGGNYAQYF. The gene calls are TRBV18 and TRBJ2-7, with 7 nucleotides matching TRBD2. The CDR3 totals 13 residues. CDR1 and CDR2 from the germline V gene are KGHSH and LQKENI. The whole variable domain, filled in from reference TRBV18 and TRBJ2-7, reads NAGVMQNPRHLVRRRGQEARLRCSPMKGHSHVYWYRQLPEEGLKFMVYLQKENIIDESGMPKERFSAEFPKEGPSILRIQQVVRGDSAAYFCASSRGGNYAQYFGPGTRLTVT.

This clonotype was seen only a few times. Written as DNA, the CDR3 is TGTGCCAGCAGCGCACTAGCGGGAGGATACGAGCAGTACTTC. Translated: CASSALAGGYEQYF. This rearrangement joins TRBV5-4 to TRBJ2-7, with TRBD2 identical over 12 bases. Per the germline V gene, CDR1 is SGHNT and CDR2 is YYREEE (reference sequence). There are 14 residues in the CDR3. Trimming removed 4 bases from V and 4 bases from J; junction bases left unmatched: 3.

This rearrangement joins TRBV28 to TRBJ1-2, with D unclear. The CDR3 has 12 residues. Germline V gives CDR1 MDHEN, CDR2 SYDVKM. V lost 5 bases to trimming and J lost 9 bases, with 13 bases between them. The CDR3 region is CASSLGGTSYTF. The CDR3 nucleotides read TGTGCCAGCAGTCTCGGAGGTACTAGCTACACCTTC.

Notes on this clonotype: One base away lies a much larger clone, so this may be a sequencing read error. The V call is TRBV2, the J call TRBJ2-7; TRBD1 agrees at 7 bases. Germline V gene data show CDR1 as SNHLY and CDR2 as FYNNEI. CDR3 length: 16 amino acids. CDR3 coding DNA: TGTGCCAGCAGCGTACCAAGGGACAGAATAACCTACGGGCAGTACTTC. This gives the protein CASSVPRDRITYGQYF. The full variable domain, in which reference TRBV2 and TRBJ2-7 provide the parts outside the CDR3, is EPEVTQTPSHQVTQMGQEVILRCVPISNHLYFYWYRQILGQKVEFLVSFYNNEISEKSEIFDDQFSVERPDGSNFTLKIRSTKLEDSAMYFCASSVPRDRITYGQYFGPGTRLTVT.